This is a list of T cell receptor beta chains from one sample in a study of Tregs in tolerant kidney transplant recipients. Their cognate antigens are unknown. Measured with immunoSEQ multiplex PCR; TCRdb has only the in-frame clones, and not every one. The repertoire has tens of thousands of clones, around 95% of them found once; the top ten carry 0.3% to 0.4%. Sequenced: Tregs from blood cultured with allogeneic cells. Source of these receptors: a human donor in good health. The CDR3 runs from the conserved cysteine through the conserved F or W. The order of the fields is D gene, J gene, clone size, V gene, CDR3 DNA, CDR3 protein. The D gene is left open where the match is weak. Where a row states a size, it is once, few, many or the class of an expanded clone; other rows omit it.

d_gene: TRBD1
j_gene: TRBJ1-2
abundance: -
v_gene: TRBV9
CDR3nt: TGTGCCAGCAGGGGAGAGATAGGACAGGAGAGATTCTATGGCTACACCTTC
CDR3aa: CASRGEIGQERFYGYTF

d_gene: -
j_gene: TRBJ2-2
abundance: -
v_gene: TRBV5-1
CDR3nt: TGCGCCAGCAGCTTGGCGCTCAGCGGCATAAACACCGGGGAGCTGTTTTTT
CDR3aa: CASSLALSGINTGELFF

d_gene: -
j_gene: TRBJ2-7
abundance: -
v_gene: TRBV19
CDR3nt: TGTGCCAGTAGTCAAACGCGGACGTCTCCCTACGAGCAGTACTTC
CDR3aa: CASSQTRTSPYEQYF

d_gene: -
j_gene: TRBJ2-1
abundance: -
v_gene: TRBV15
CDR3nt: TGTGCCACCAGCGAAAAAACAGGTGAACCTACAGGGGAGCAGTTCTTC
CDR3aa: CATSEKTGEPTGEQFF

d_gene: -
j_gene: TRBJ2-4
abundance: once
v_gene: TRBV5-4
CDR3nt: TGTGCCAGCAGCCTGCCCCGATCTATTCAGTACTTC
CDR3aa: CASSLPRSIQYF

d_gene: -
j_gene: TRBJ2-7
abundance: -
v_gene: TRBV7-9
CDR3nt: TGTGCCAGCAGCCCCGGGGACTTCTCCTACGAGCAGTACTTC
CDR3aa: CASSPGDFSYEQYF

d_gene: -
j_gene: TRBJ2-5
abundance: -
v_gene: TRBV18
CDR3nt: TGTGCCAGCTCACCACCGGGAGAGACCCAGTACTTC
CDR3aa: CASSPPGETQYF

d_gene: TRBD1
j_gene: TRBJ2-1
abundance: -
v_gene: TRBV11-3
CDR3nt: TGTGCCAGCAGCCCTGGACAGGGGCTGTACAATGAGCAGTTCTTC
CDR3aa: CASSPGQGLYNEQFF

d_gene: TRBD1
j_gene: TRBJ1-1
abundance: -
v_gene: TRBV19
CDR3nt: TGTGCCAGTAGTACCACAGGGGGCACTGAAGCTTTCTTT
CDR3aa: CASSTTGGTEAFF

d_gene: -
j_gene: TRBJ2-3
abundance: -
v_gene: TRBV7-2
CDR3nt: TGTGCCAGCAGAAGACAGGTGATCACAGATACGCAGTATTTT
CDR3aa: CASRRQVITDTQYF

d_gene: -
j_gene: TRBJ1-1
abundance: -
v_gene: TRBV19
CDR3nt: TGTGCCAGTAGTATAGTGGGCAGGGTTGACACTGAAGCTTTCTTT
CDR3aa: CASSIVGRVDTEAFF

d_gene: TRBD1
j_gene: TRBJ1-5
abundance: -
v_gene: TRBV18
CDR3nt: TGTGCCAGCTCAGGGACAGGGGGAGATCAGCCCCAGCATTTT
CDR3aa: CASSGTGGDQPQHF

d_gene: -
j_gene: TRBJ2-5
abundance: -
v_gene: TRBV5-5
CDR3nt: TGTGCCAGCAGCCCGAGGCAGGACAAAGAGACCCAGTACTTC
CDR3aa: CASSPRQDKETQYF

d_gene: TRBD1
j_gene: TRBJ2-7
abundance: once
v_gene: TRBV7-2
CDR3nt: TGTGCCAGCAGCTTATGGTCTAGGACAGGGACCTACGAGCAGTACTTC
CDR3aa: CASSLWSRTGTYEQYF

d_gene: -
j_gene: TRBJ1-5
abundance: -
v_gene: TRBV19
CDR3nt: TGTGCCAGTAGTATCCGGGACGGCAATCAGCCCCAGCATTTT
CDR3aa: CASSIRDGNQPQHF

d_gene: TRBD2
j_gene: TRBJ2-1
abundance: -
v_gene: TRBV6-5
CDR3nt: TGTGCCAGCAGCCCCGACAGCGGGGGTTACAATGAGCAGTTCTTC
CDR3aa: CASSPDSGGYNEQFF

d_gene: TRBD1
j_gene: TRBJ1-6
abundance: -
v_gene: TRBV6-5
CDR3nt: TGTGCCAGCAGTTACTCCGGGACAGTAAATTCACCCCTCCACTTT
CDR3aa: CASSYSGTVNSPLHF

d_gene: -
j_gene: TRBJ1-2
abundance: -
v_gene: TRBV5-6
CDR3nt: TGTGCCAGCAGCTCCACCGCCAGTCCCAAAGTGGATGGCTACACCTTC
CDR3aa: CASSSTASPKVDGYTF

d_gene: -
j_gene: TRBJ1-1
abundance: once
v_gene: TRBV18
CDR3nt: TGTGCCAGCTCACCACCCCGGCGAGGACCTAACACTGAAGCTTTCTTT
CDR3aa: CASSPPRRGPNTEAFF

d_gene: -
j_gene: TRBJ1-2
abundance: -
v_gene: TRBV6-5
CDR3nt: TGTGCCAGCACATTCACGGGGAATAGCTATGGCTACACCTTC
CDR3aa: CASTFTGNSYGYTF

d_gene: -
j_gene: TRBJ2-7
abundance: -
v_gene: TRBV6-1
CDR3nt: TGTGCCAGCAGTCAATACGAGCAGTACTTC
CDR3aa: CASSQYEQYF

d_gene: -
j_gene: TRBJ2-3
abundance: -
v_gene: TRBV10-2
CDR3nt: TGCGCCAGCAGTGACCAGGGTCTAGATACGCAGTATTTT
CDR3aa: CASSDQGLDTQYF

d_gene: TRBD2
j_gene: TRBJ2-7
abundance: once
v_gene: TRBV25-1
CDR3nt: TGTGCCAGCAGTGAAAGCGGGGGTTCCTACGAGCAGTACTTC
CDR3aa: CASSESGGSYEQYF

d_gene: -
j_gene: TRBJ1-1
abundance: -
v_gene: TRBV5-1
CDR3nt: TGCGCCAGCAGCCCCAACAGAGTTGAAGCTTTCTTT
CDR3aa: CASSPNRVEAFF

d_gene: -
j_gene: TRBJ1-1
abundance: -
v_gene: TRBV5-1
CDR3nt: TGCGCCAGCAGCTTGGCGCCATACACTGAAGCTTTCTTT
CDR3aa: CASSLAPYTEAFF

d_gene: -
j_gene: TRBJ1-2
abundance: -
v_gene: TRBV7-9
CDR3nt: TGTGCCAGCAGTCGTCTCCGGGACGTCGGCTACACCTTC
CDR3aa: CASSRLRDVGYTF

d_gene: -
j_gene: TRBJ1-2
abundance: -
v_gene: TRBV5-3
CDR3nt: TGTGCCAGGAGGTTCGGGACTGATTATGGCTACACCTTC
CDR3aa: CARRFGTDYGYTF

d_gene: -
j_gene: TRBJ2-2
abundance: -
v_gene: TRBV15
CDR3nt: TGTGCCACCAGCAGAGTGGAGACCGGGGAGCTGTTTTTT
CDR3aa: CATSRVETGELFF

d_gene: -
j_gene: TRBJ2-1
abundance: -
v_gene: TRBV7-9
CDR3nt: TGTGCCAGCAGCCTCGTGGACGGTATCGATGAGCAGTTCTTC
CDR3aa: CASSLVDGIDEQFF

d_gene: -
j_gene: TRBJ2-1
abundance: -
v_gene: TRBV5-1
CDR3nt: TGCGCCAGCAGCTTGGGAACAGGGACTTACAATGAGCAGTTCTTC
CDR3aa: CASSLGTGTYNEQFF

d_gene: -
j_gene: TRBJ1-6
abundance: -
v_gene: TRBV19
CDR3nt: TGTGCCAGTAGTATAGGGGGTAGCGGTTCACCCCTCCACTTT
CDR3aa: CASSIGGSGSPLHF

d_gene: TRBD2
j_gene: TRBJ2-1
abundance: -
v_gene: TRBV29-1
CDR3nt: TGCAGCGTTGACGGGAGGAGCTCCTACAATGAGCAGTTCTTC
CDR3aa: CSVDGRSSYNEQFF

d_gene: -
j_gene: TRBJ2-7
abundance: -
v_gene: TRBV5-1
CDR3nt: TGCGCCAGCAGGATCCGGCCGCGGTACGAGCAGTACTTC
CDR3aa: CASRIRPRYEQYF

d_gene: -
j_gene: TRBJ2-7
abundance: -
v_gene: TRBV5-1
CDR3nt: TGCGCCAGCAGCTTGGCAGGGAGAGACGAGCAGTACTTC
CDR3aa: CASSLAGRDEQYF

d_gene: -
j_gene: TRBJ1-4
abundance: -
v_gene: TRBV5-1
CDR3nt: TGCGCCAGCAGCTTGGGGACTTTGTCGCCTCAGGAAAAACTGTTTTTT
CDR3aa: CASSLGTLSPQEKLFF

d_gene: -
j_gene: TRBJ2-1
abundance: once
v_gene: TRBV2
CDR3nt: TGTGCCACCCACGGTCTTAGACTCTCCTACAATGAGCAGTTCTTC
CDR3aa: CATHGLRLSYNEQFF

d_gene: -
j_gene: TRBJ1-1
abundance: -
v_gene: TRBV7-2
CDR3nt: TGTGCCAGCAGCTTAGCAGGGATCACTGAAGCTTTCTTT
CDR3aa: CASSLAGITEAFF

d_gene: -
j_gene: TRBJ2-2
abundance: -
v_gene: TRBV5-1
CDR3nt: TGCGCCAGCAGCCTAGGGGTCGCCGGGGAGCTGTTTTTT
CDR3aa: CASSLGVAGELFF

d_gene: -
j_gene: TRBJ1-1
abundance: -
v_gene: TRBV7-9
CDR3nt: TGTGCCAGCAGCCAGGGACAAACGAACACTGAAGCTTTCTTT
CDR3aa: CASSQGQTNTEAFF

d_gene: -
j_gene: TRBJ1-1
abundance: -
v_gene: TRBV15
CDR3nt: TGTGCCACCAGCAGAGATAGGATCTCTGAAGCTTTCTTT
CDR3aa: CATSRDRISEAFF

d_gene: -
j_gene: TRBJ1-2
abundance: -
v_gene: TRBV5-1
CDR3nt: TGCGCCAGCAGTCCAGGCTCGACGGGTGTGGGCTACACCTTC
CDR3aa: CASSPGSTGVGYTF

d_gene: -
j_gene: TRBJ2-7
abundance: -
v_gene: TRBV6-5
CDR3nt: TGTGCCAGCAGTTACTTAGGGACACCCTCCTACGAGCAGTACTTC
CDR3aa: CASSYLGTPSYEQYF

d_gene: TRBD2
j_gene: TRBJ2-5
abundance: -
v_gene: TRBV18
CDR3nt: TGTGCCAGCTCACCTGGCCTAGCGGCCGGGGAGACCCAGTACTTC
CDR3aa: CASSPGLAAGETQYF

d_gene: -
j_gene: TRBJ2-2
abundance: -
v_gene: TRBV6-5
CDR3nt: TGTGCCAGCAGCCAGAACACCGGGGAGCTGTTTTTT
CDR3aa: CASSQNTGELFF

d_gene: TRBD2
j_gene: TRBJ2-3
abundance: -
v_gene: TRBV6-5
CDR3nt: TGTGCCAGCACCAGCGGGAGCTCAGATACGCAGTATTTT
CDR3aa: CASTSGSSDTQYF

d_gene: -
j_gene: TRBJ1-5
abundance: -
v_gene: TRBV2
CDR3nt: TGTGCCAGCAGTTGGGTGGACGGAAATCAGCCCCAGCATTTT
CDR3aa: CASSWVDGNQPQHF

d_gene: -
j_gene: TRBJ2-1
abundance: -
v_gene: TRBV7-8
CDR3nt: TGTGCCAGCAGCTTAGGCCCTTATGAGCAGTTCTTC
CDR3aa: CASSLGPYEQFF

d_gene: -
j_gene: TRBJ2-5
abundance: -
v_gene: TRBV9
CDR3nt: TGTGCCAGCAGCTCTTCCCCGGGTCCCTTGTACTTC
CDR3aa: CASSSSPGPLYF

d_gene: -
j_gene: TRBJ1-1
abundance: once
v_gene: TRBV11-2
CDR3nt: TGTGCCAGCAGCTTCGGGGGCGGTGAAGCTTTCTTT
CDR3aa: CASSFGGGEAFF

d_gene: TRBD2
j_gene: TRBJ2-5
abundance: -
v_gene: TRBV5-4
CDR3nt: TGTGCCAGCAGCTTCCGACTAGCGGGGCAAGAGACCCAGTACTTC
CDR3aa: CASSFRLAGQETQYF

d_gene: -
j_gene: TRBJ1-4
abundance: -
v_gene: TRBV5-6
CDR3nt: TGTGCCAGCAGGGTTTATGGGGGCGCCTATGAAAAACTGTTTTTT
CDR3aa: CASRVYGGAYEKLFF

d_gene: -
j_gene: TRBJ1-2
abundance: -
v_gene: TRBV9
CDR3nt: TGTGCCAGCAGCGCCTCCCGGGAGGGTTCTAATGGCTACACCTTC
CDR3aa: CASSASREGSNGYTF

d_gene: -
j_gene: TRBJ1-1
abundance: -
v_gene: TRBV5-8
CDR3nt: TGTGCCAGCAGCTTGGGGGTAACTCGGAACACTGAAGCTTTCTTT
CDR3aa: CASSLGVTRNTEAFF

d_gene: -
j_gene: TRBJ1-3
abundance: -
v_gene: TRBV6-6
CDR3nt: TGTGCCAGCAGTTATACAAGTGGAAACACCATATATTTT
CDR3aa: CASSYTSGNTIYF

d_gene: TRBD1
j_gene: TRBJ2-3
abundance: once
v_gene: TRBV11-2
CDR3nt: TGTGCCAGCAGCTCGGGACAGAGCACAGATACGCAGTATTTT
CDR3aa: CASSSGQSTDTQYF

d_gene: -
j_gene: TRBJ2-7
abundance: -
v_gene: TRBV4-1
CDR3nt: TGCGCCAGCAGCCAAGATTTTAAGGGGGATAACTACGAGCAGTACTTC
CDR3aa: CASSQDFKGDNYEQYF

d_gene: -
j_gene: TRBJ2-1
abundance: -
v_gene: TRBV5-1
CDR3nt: TGCGCCAGCAGCTGGGGGGATAGCTCCTACAATGAGCAGTTCTTC
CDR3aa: CASSWGDSSYNEQFF

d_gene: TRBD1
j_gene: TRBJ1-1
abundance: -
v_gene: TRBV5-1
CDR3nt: TGCGCCAGCAGCCCCGGGACAGGGAGAACTGAAGCTTTCTTT
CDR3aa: CASSPGTGRTEAFF

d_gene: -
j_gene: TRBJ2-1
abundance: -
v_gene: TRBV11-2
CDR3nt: TGTGCCAGCAGCTTAGGGCCTCGGGGCTCCTACAATGAGCAGTTCTTC
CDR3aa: CASSLGPRGSYNEQFF

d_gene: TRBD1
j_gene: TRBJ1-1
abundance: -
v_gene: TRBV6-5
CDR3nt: TGTGCCAGCAGTTGGACAGGCCCGAACACTGAAGCTTTCTTT
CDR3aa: CASSWTGPNTEAFF